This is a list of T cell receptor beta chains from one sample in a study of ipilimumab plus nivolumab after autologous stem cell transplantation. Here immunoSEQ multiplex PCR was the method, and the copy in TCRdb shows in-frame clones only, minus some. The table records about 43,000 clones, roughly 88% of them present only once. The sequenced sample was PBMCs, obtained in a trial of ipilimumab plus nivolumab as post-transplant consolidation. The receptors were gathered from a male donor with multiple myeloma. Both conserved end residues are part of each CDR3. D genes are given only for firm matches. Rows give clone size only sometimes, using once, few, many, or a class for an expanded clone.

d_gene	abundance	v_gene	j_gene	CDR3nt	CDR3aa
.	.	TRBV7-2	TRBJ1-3	TGTGCCAGTTCAACGGGGGATAGAACCATATATTTT	CASSTGDRTIYF
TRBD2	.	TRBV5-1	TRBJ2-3	TGCGCCAGCAGCCCGGGGGGAGCGGGAGTAGATACGCAGTATTTT	CASSPGGAGVDTQYF
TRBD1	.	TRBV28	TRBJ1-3	TGTGCCAGAACTCGACAGGGCCGGATCTGGAACACCATATATTTT	CARTRQGRIWNTIYF
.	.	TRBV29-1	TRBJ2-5	TGCAGCGTTGGGGGAACCGGGACCCAAGAGACCCAGTACTTC	CSVGGTGTQETQYF
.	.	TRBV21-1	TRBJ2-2	TGTGCCAGCAGCAAAGGGGAGACAGGCGGGACTAGCGGTTCGAACACCGGGGAGCTGTTTTTT	CASSKGETGGTSGSNTGELFF
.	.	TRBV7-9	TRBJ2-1	TGTGCCAGCAGCTTAGTTGAGGGATCGGGAGATGAGCAGTTCTTC	CASSLVEGSGDEQFF
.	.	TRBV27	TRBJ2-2	TGTGCCAGCAGCGCTCGGGGGCAGGGGAGCGGGGAGCTGTTTTTT	CASSARGQGSGELFF
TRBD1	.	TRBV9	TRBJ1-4	TGTGCCAGCAGCGCCGATCGACAGGGGGCATATGGGGAAAAACTGTTTTTT	CASSADRQGAYGEKLFF
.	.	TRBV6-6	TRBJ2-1	TGTGCCAGCAGTTCCCGAATTGGGGACAATGAGCAGTTCTTC	CASSSRIGDNEQFF
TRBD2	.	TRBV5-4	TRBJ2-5	TGTGCCAGCAGCTCGGCTGCGGGAGTATATGGGACCCAGTACTTC	CASSSAAGVYGTQYF
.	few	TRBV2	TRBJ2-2	TGTGCCAGCACCTATACGAGTACCGGGGAGCTGTTTTTT	CASTYTSTGELFF
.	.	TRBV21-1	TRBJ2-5	TGTGCCAGCCTCGCCTCCGAGACGCCCACGTGGGAGACCCAGTACTTC	CASLASETPTWETQYF
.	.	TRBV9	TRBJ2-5	TGTGCCAGCAGCGTAGCCCCGGAGGGCCCGGGCCAAGAGACCCAGTACTTC	CASSVAPEGPGQETQYF
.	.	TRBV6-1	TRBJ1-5	TGTGCCTCCGGGTACAATCAGCCCCAGCATTTT	CASGYNQPQHF
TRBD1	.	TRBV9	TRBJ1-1	TGTGCCAGCAGCGAAGGACAGGGGAACACTGAAGCTTTCTTT	CASSEGQGNTEAFF
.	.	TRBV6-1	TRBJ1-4	TGTGCCAGCAGTGAAGCGGACACAACTAATGAAAAACTGTTTTTT	CASSEADTTNEKLFF
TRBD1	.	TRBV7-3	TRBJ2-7	TGTGCCAGCAGCTTAGGGTTGGGACAGGAACTCGAGCAGTACTTC	CASSLGLGQELEQYF
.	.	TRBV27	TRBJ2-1	TGTGCCAGCAGTTTAAGAGGGGTTGAGCAGTTCTTC	CASSLRGVEQFF
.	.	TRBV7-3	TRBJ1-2	TGTGCCAGCAGCCCCCCGTTAGCTAACTATGGCTACACCTTC	CASSPPLANYGYTF